The 30 T cell receptor beta chains in this list originate from one sample, sequenced in a study of T cells in Graves' hyperthyroidism and ophthalmopathy. There were TCR beta CDR3 regions amplified from RNA transcripts. A set of HTBI primers served as the primers for a first-round RT-PCR of the TCR CDR3. Using its own MiXCR run on the multiplex PCR reads, TCRdb lists one record per CDR3 protein. The table has around 700,000 distinct CDR3 sequences, 18% seen once. Material for sequencing was blood. These receptors were collected from a woman between 50 and 59 years old with Graves' hyperthyroidism that later progressed to Graves' ophthalmopathy.

The chain joins TRBV18 to TRBJ2-3, with 11 positions matching TRBD2. From germline, CDR1 is KGHSH and CDR2 LQKENI. J lost 4 bases, V lost 2 bases, and 5 bases had no gene match. This CDR3 comprises 16 residues. CDR3 amino acids: CASSPSSSGGSDTQYF. CDR3 DNA sequence: TGTGCCAGCTCACCATCTTCTAGCGGGGGGTCAGATACGCAGTATTTT. Full variable domain (missing parts from reference TRBV18 and TRBJ2-3): NAGVMQNPRHLVRRRGQEARLRCSPMKGHSHVYWYRQLPEEGLKFMVYLQKENIIDESGMPKERFSAEFPKEGPSILRIQQVVRGDSAAYFCASSPSSSGGSDTQYFGPGTRLTVL.

This clonotype has more than one count but fewer than ten. The genes are TRBV11-1 and TRBJ2-3; TRBD2 matches at 11 bases. CDR1 and CDR2 from the germline V gene are SGHAT and FQDESV (reference sequence). The ends lost 5 bases at V and 4 bases at J; junction bases unmatched: 5. The length of the CDR3 is 15 residues. The CDR3 here is CASSEDSGGADTQYF. The CDR3 region has the DNA TGTGCCAGCAGCGAAGATAGCGGGGGGGCAGATACGCAGTATTTT.

This clonotype was counted at least ten times. The V and J genes are TRBV18 and TRBJ1-1; possibly TRBD1 for D (6 bases). Per the germline V gene, CDR1 is KGHSH and CDR2 is LQKENI. V lost 3 bases, J lost 3 bases, and 11 bases lay in between. This CDR3 spans 14 amino acids. The CDR3 reads CASSPTGTDTEAFF. Here the CDR3 DNA reads TGTGCCAGCTCACCCACAGGGACGGACACTGAAGCTTTCTTT.

This chain links TRBV6-6 with TRBJ2-7, with D maybe TRBD2 (5 bases). V lost 2 bases and J lost 8, with 13 bases in between. CDR1 MNHNY and CDR2 SVGAGI come from the germline V gene (reference sequence). The CDR3 sequence is 13 residues long. CDR3 loop: CASSYASPSKQYF. In DNA form, the CDR3 reads TGTGCCAGCAGTTACGCTAGCCCCAGCAAGCAGTACTTC.

The chain combines TRBV2 with TRBJ1-2; the match to TRBD1 covers 12 bases. Trimming cost V 6 bases and J 8 bases; bases outside gene matches: 7. CDR3 size: 14 residues. Per the germline V gene, CDR1 is SNHLY and CDR2 is FYNNEI. DNA of the CDR3: TGTGCCAGCAGAGGACCGGGACAGGGGGCCGGCTACACCTTC. The encoded protein is CASRGPGQGAGYTF.

This clonotype was seen a few times. The V and J genes are TRBV12-3 or TRBV12-4 and TRBJ2-2, with TRBD2 matching 9 bases. Losses at the gene ends were 6 bases for V and 3 bases for J; bases not matched to a gene: 5. The CDR3 runs 15 residues. CDR3 loop: CASSISGGHTGELFF. CDR3 in DNA: TGTGCCAGCAGCATTAGCGGGGGACACACCGGGGAGCTGTTTTTT.

The rearrangement joins TRBV2 to TRBJ1-2; D uncertain. CDR1 is SNHLY and CDR2 is FYNNEI in the germline V gene. Trimming stripped 0 bases from V and 7 bases from J, with 6 bases between. The CDR3 sequence is 12 residues long. The CDR3 nucleotides read TGTGCCAGCAGTGAAGCGCTGGGTGGCTACACCTTC. Encoded protein: CASSEALGGYTF.

This clonotype was picked up many times. The V gene is TRBV11-2, the J gene TRBJ1-1, with D unresolved. The CDR3 spans 14 residues. Germline loops: CDR1 SGHAT, CDR2 FQNNGV. V lost 5 bases, J lost 3 bases, and 13 bases lay in between. This chain's CDR3 is CASSPLSGDTEAFF. As DNA, the CDR3 is TGTGCCAGCAGCCCGCTCAGTGGAGACACTGAAGCTTTCTTT.

The chain recombines TRBV7-6 with TRBJ1-3; D uncertain. Trimming shortened V by 0 bases and J by 2 bases, and 8 bases separated the two germline ends. Germline CDR1 and CDR2: SGHVS and FNYEAQ. The CDR3 consists of 15 residues. Here the CDR3 reads CASSLADPPGNTIYF. CDR3 DNA sequence: TGTGCCAGCAGCTTAGCGGATCCCCCTGGAAACACCATATATTTT.

Many counts were recorded for this clonotype. The V gene is TRBV5-1, the J gene TRBJ2-1; D not certain. The V gene lost 0 bases and the J gene lost 7 bases, with 8 bases spanning the gap. CDR1 and CDR2 (germline): SGHRS, YFSETQ. This CDR3 contains 13 residues. The CDR3 region is CASSLEVGNEQFF. The CDR3 coding sequence is TGCGCCAGCAGCTTGGAGGTGGGAAATGAGCAGTTCTTC.

This clonotype has more than one count but fewer than ten. V usage is TRBV20-1 and J usage is TRBJ1-5; D is unresolved. Per germline, CDR1 DFQATT and CDR2 SNEGSKA (reference sequence). The CDR3 length is 12 residues. V was pared by 5 bases and J by 3 bases, with 8 bases between. The CDR3 here is CSAVTLNQPQHF. DNA for the CDR3: TGCAGTGCTGTTACACTCAATCAGCCCCAGCATTTT.

This clonotype was counted between two and nine times. The genes are TRBV2 and TRBJ2-7, with D tentatively TRBD2 (5 bases). The V gene lost 6 bases and the J gene lost 2 bases, with 14 bases spanning the gap. CDR1 is SNHLY and CDR2 is FYNNEI in the germline V gene. The CDR3 is made up of 14 amino acids. CDR3 residues: CASRVPDGTYEQYF. The CDR3 nucleotides read TGTGCCAGCAGGGTACCGGACGGGACCTACGAGCAGTACTTC.

This clonotype was seen ten or more times. The rearrangement links TRBV12-3 or TRBV12-4 to TRBJ1-1, with D perhaps TRBD1 (5 bases). V was pared by 1 base and J by 4 bases, with 13 bases between. The CDR3 runs 15 residues. CDR3 DNA: TGTGCCAGCAGTTTAGGGGGAGGGGCAGGCACTGAAGCTTTCTTT. It translates to CASSLGGGAGTEAFF.

This clonotype was detected only a few times. The chain recombines TRBV9 with TRBJ2-5; D call uncertain. CDR1 and CDR2 from the germline V gene are SGDLS and YYNGEE. V was cut by 0 bases and J by 5 bases, with 11 bases left in between. This CDR3 contains 14 residues. CDR3 coding DNA: TGTGCCAGCAGCGTAGGGGCGGCTCTTGAGACCCAGTACTTC. It translates to CASSVGAALETQYF.

This clonotype was seen ten or more times. The CDR3 coding sequence is TGTGCCACCAGCAGAACGTCGTCCACTAGCCTTGATACGCAGTATTTT. Its translation: CATSRTSSTSLDTQYF. The chain is built from TRBV15 and TRBJ2-3, with a tentative D call TRBD2 (6 bases). V lost 2 bases to trimming and J lost 6 bases, with 18 bases between them. Germline-derived CDR1 and CDR2 are LNHNV and YYDKDF (reference sequence). The CDR3 has 16 amino acids.

This clonotype came up a few times. The chain links TRBV30 to TRBJ2-1; D gene ambiguous. Trimming pared 5 bases from V and 0 bases from J, leaving 11 bases between. The CDR3 has 14 residues. Germline CDR1 reads GTSNPN; CDR2 reads SVGIG (reference sequence). The CDR3 loop reads CAWGMWSSYNEQFF. The DNA of the CDR3 is TGTGCCTGGGGGATGTGGAGCTCCTACAATGAGCAGTTCTTC. The full variable domain, rest sourced from reference TRBV30 and TRBJ2-1, is SQTIHQWPATLVQPVGSPLSLECTVEGTSNPNLYWYRQAAGRGLQLLFYSVGIGQISSEVPQNLSASRPQDRQFILSSKKLLLSDSGFYLCAWGMWSSYNEQFFGPGTRLTVL.

This clonotype appeared many times. The chain couples TRBV11-2 to TRBJ1-3; D not resolved. CDR1 SGHAT and CDR2 FQNNGV come from the germline V gene. This CDR3 is 16 amino acids long. Trimming pared 0 bases from V and 0 bases from J, leaving 9 bases between. Here the CDR3 DNA reads TGTGCCAGCAGCTTAGATACCGGTAACTCTGGAAACACCATATATTTT. It specifies CASSLDTGNSGNTIYF. The full variable domain, completed using reference TRBV11-2 and TRBJ1-3, is EAGVAQSPRYKIIEKRQSVAFWCNPISGHATLYWYQQILGQGPKLLIQFQNNGVVDDSQLPKDRFSAERLKGVDSTLKIQPAKLEDSAVYLCASSLDTGNSGNTIYFGEGSWLTVV.

This chain's CDR3 is CASSVSGTGDHEQYF. As DNA, the CDR3 is TGCGCCAGCAGTGTTTCCGGGACAGGGGACCACGAGCAGTACTTC. The gene calls are TRBV10-2 and TRBJ2-7; 10 bases map to TRBD1. This CDR3 contains 15 residues. The germline CDR1 and CDR2 sequences are WSHSY and SAAADI. The V segment lost 4 bases and the J segment 5 bases; nucleotides outside the gene matches: 8.

There are a few counts of this clonotype. The gene calls are TRBV6-1 and TRBJ1-1; 7 bases are a match to TRBD1. CDR3 length: 14 residues. With 6 bases clipped from V and 4 bases from J, the junction kept 8 bases outside the gene matches. Germline CDR1 and CDR2: MNHNS and SASEGT. In DNA, the CDR3 is TGTGCCAGCAGAGCCACAGGGGAGAGCACTGAAGCTTTCTTT. Translated, it gives CASRATGESTEAFF.

To note about this clonotype: Compared with germline, one end of the junction differs, possibly owing to a read error. V and J are TRBV7-7 and TRBJ2-5, with a weak D call TRBD1 (5 bases). There are 15 residues in the CDR3. Germline V gives CDR1 SSHAT, CDR2 FNYEAQ (reference sequence). In DNA, the CDR3 is TGTGCTAGCAGCTTACATCCCGGGCAGGGCGCCAGAATGTACTTC. Amino acid sequence: CASSLHPGQGARMYF.

The J gene is TRBJ2-3, the V gene TRBV6-1; D is undetermined. Between the trimmed V and J ends, which lost 2 bases and 4 bases, there was a span of 10 bases. Germline CDR1 MNHNS, CDR2 SASEGT. The CDR3 has 14 residues. CDR3 sequence: CASSESSVPDTQYF. In nucleotides, the CDR3 is TGTGCCAGCAGTGAATCCTCGGTTCCAGATACGCAGTATTTT.

This chain links TRBV9 with TRBJ1-2; no definite D call. Trimming left V 0 bases short and J 8 bases short, with 14 bases between. The CDR3 runs to 14 residues. CDR1 and CDR2 from the germline V gene are SGDLS and YYNGEE. CDR3 bases: TGTGCCAGCAGCGTAGGTTCCGCCCCAACGGGCTACACCTTC. The encoded protein is CASSVGSAPTGYTF.

This clonotype was seen a few times. For the CDR3, the DNA is TGTGCCAGCAGCAAGGACAGGGATTCACCCCTCCACTTT. Amino acids: CASSKDRDSPLHF. V is TRBV7-6 and J is TRBJ1-6, with 8 bases aligning to TRBD1. The junction had 2 bases not matched to a gene; V was cut back by 5 bases and J by 8 bases. Germline V gene lookup returns CDR1 SGHVS and CDR2 FNYEAQ. The CDR3 is made up of 13 amino acids. Based on the CDR3 plus reference TRBV7-6 and TRBJ1-6, the full variable domain is GAGVSQSPRYKVTKRGQDVALRCDPISGHVSLYWYRQALGQGPEFLTYFNYEAQQDKSGLPNDRFSAERPEGSISTLTIQRTEQRDSAMYRCASSKDRDSPLHFGNGTRLTVT.

V usage is TRBV13 and J usage is TRBJ2-1; D is possibly TRBD2 (6 bases). There are 16 residues in the CDR3. The V end was cut by 3 bases, the J end by 1 base, with 13 bases between. Germline CDR1 PRHDT, CDR2 FYEKMQ (reference sequence). The CDR3 sequence is CASSFGGRVSYNEQFF. DNA of the CDR3: TGTGCCAGCAGCTTTGGGGGGAGAGTGTCCTACAATGAGCAGTTCTTC.

This clonotype has a handful of counts. V gene TRBV6-1 combines with J gene TRBJ2-2; D uncertain. Trimming took off 5 bases at V and 0 bases at J, with 7 bases between the two ends. The CDR3 extends over 14 amino acids. The germline V gene encodes CDR1 MNHNS and CDR2 SASEGT. The CDR3 nucleotides read TGTGCCAGCAGTTTTAGGGCGAACACCGGGGAGCTGTTTTTT. This gives the protein CASSFRANTGELFF.

This clonotype was recorded at least ten times. The V gene is TRBV7-8, the J gene TRBJ2-1; no clear D. V was shortened by 6 bases and J by 3 bases, with 18 bases between the two germline ends. From germline, CDR1 is SGHVS and CDR2 FQNEAQ. The CDR3 has 16 residues. The CDR3 DNA follows: TGTGCCAGCAGAACGGAGACCGGCCCAAACTACAATGAGCAGTTCTTC. Encoded protein: CASRTETGPNYNEQFF.

The V call is TRBV5-1, the J call TRBJ1-5; TRBD1 is a possible D gene (5 bases). CDR1 is SGHRS and CDR2 is YFSETQ in the germline V gene. V was clipped by 1 base and J by 0 bases, with 11 bases between them. This CDR3 comprises 16 residues. CDR3 bases: TGCGCCAGCAGCTTGTGGGGACTGAATAGCAATCAGCCCCAGCATTTT. It encodes CASSLWGLNSNQPQHF.

This rearrangement joins TRBV6-5 to TRBJ1-1; D may be TRBD1 (5 bases). This CDR3 comprises 14 residues. Germline-derived CDR1 and CDR2 are MNHEY and SVGAGI. The V end lost 2 bases, the J end lost 11 bases, and 18 bases lay between the germline ends. CDR3 in amino acids: CASSYLPGPYTAFF. In DNA form, the CDR3 reads TGTGCCAGCAGTTACCTTCCGGGGCCCTATACCGCTTTCTTT.

The gene calls are TRBV6-2 or TRBV6-3 and TRBJ2-1; 10 nucleotides agree with TRBD2. The germline CDR1 and CDR2 sequences are MNHEY and SVGEGT. The CDR3 loop spans 17 amino acids. After removal of 2 bases from V and 3 bases from J, the junction contained 7 bases not matched to a gene. The CDR3 loop is CASSYTGASGGYNEQFF. The DNA for the CDR3 is TGTGCCAGCAGTTACACGGGGGCTAGCGGGGGCTACAATGAGCAGTTCTTC.

V is TRBV6-1 and J is TRBJ2-3; D gene ambiguous. V was clipped by 4 bases and J by 7 bases, with 15 bases between them. In germline, CDR1 is MNHNS, CDR2 SASEGT. The CDR3 runs to 14 residues. The CDR3 DNA sequence: TGTGCCAGCAGTGCCACTATCGAGGCCCATACGCAGTATTTT. Its protein product is CASSATIEAHTQYF.